Shown below are 17 T cell receptor beta chains from a single sample sequenced in a study of T-cell reconstitution after alpha-beta-depleted transplantation in children. Library preparation (for TCRbeta) was performed with unique molecular identifiers. TCRdb redid the calling of the PCR reads with MiXCR, one entry per CDR3 protein. This table holds 230,000 or so distinct CDR3 sequences, 9.7% found once. Sequences were derived from PBMCs from the stem cell graft donor, sampled from the stem cell graft. Every receptor here comes from a human donor who donated a stem cell graft to a child with SCID.

This clonotype was seen a handful of times. This sequence joins TRBV3-1 and TRBJ1-1; D is uncertain. The CDR3 extends over 14 amino acids. Trimming cost V 1 base and J 2 bases, with 8 bases left between them. CDR1 and CDR2 from the germline V gene are LGHDT and YNNKEL (reference sequence). This CDR3 reads CASSQVPVNTEAFF. CDR3 nucleotide sequence: TGTGCCAGCAGCCAAGTCCCGGTTAACACTGAAGCTTTCTTT. Combining the CDR3 with reference TRBV3-1 and TRBJ1-1 gives the whole variable domain DTAVSQTPKYLVTQMGNDKSIKCEQNLGHDTMYWYKQDSKKFLKIMFSYNNKELIINETVPNRFSPKSPDKAHLNLHINSLELGDSAVYFCASSQVPVNTEAFFGQGTRLTVV.

This clonotype occurred many times. V gene TRBV14 combines with J gene TRBJ1-2; D ambiguous. The CDR3 runs 14 residues. CDR1 and CDR2 (germline): SGHDN, FVKESK. V lost 4 bases and J lost 4, with 13 bases in between. CDR3 sequence reads: CASSRQSSSYGYTF. In DNA form, the CDR3 reads TGTGCCAGCAGCCGTCAGTCGTCAAGCTATGGCTACACCTTC. The full variable domain, rest sourced from reference TRBV14 and TRBJ1-2, is EAGVTQFPSHSVIEKGQTVTLRCDPISGHDNLYWYRRVMGKEIKFLLHFVKESKQDESGMPNNRFLAERTGGTYSTLKVQPAELEDSGVYFCASSRQSSSYGYTFGSGTRLTVV.

This clonotype was seen more than once but under ten times. The chain is built from TRBV12-3 or TRBV12-4 and TRBJ1-5, with TRBD1 matching 9 bases. The CDR3 covers 15 residues. The V and J ends lost 5 bases and 5 bases, in that order; junction bases with no gene match: 7. DNA for the CDR3: TGTGCCAGCAGTCCGCGGGACAGGGAGGATCAGCCCCAGCATTTT. Amino acid sequence: CASSPRDREDQPQHF.

This clonotype was observed many times. The J gene is TRBJ1-4, the V gene TRBV12-3 or TRBV12-4; D not certain. This CDR3 has 12 amino acids. The V end lost 6 bases, the J end lost 8 bases, and 10 bases lay between the germline ends. The CDR3 DNA follows: TGTGCCAGCAGCAGAAACCTAGAAAAACTGTTTTTT. It specifies CASSRNLEKLFF.

This clonotype was recorded at least ten times. This rearrangement joins TRBV5-1 to TRBJ1-4, with D tentatively TRBD1 (6 bases). Deletions cut 0 bases from V and 6 bases from J, with 9 bases between. The CDR3 has 14 residues. The germline V gene has CDR1 SGHRS and CDR2 YFSETQ. CDR3 residues: CASSLEGVDEKLFF. DNA of the CDR3: TGCGCCAGCAGCTTGGAGGGGGTGGATGAAAAACTGTTTTTT.

This clonotype was observed many times. V gene TRBV5-1 combines with J gene TRBJ2-2, with TRBD1 identical over 11 bases. CDR3 length equals 16 residues. Trimming took 4 bases from V and 5 from J; bases not matched to a gene: 7. Germline CDR1 SGHRS, CDR2 YFSETQ. The DNA of the CDR3 is TGCGCCAGCAGCCTTAGGACAGGGGGCGGTACCGGGGAGCTGTTTTTT. The encoded protein is CASSLRTGGGTGELFF.

The chain has TRBV2 and TRBJ2-3; 11 positions match TRBD1. The V and J ends lost 4 bases and 10 bases, in that order; junction bases with no gene match: 7. CDR1 and CDR2 from the germline V gene are SNHLY and FYNNEI. This CDR3 comprises 14 residues. The CDR3 protein is CASSVGTGGSPQYF. In nucleotides, the CDR3 is TGTGCCAGCAGTGTCGGGACAGGGGGGTCCCCGCAGTATTTT.

The chain has TRBV10-3 and TRBJ2-2, with 9 bases lining up with TRBD1. This CDR3 has 15 amino acids. Germline CDR1 is ENHRY and CDR2 is SYGVKD. V shed 6 bases and J 5 bases; nucleotides not matched to a gene: 7. The chain's CDR3 is CAISVQGARTGELFF. The CDR3 DNA reads as TGTGCCATCAGCGTACAGGGGGCGCGGACCGGGGAGCTGTTTTTT.

Only a few counts were recorded for this clonotype. The chain links TRBV20-1 to TRBJ1-5; 8 positions match TRBD1. V shed 8 bases, J shed 7 bases, and the junction held 7 bases outside the gene matches. The germline CDR1 and CDR2 sequences are DFQATT and SNEGSKA (reference sequence). This CDR3 has 12 residues. The DNA for the CDR3 is TGCAGTACAGGACAGGGCGCCCAGCCCCAGCATTTT. Amino acids: CSTGQGAQPQHF.

In this sample, this clonotype turned up many times. This chain connects TRBV10-3 to TRBJ1-4, with 10 bases identical to TRBD1. The V gene's germline CDR1 is ENHRY and CDR2 SYGVKD. The V and J ends lost 3 bases and 6 bases, in that order; junction bases with no gene match: 4. CDR3 length: 15 residues. The CDR3 protein is CAISEKGQGDEKLFF. The CDR3 region has the DNA TGTGCCATCAGTGAAAAAGGACAGGGGGATGAAAAACTGTTTTTT.

Ten or more counts support this clonotype. The chain uses TRBV3-1 and TRBJ2-1; 9 nucleotides line up with TRBD2. Germline loops: CDR1 LGHDT, CDR2 YNNKEL (reference sequence). This CDR3 is 20 amino acids long. V lost 2 bases and J lost 0; bases outside the gene matches: 14. The CDR3 here is CASSQTRKRGAPSSYNEQFF. Written as DNA, the CDR3 is TGTGCCAGCAGCCAAACTAGAAAGCGGGGGGCACCGAGCTCCTACAATGAGCAGTTCTTC.

This clonotype was detected ten times or more. The chain employs TRBV11-1 and TRBJ2-1, with D perhaps assigned TRBD1 or TRBD2 (6 bases each). Trimming removed 2 bases at V and 5 bases at J, with 25 bases between. The germline gives CDR1 SGHAT, CDR2 FQDESV (reference sequence). The CDR3 extends over 19 amino acids. CDR3 protein: CASSLKGGLWGTVNNEQFF. CDR3 sequence (DNA): TGTGCCAGCAGCTTAAAGGGGGGTCTGTGGGGTACGGTTAACAATGAGCAGTTCTTC.

The table lists this clonotype with many counts. This chain links TRBV7-3 with TRBJ2-5, with 9 bases lining up with TRBD2. Germline V gene data show CDR1 as SGHTA and CDR2 as FQGTGA. J gave up 4 bases and V 5 bases, and 5 bases lay outside the gene matches. The CDR3 length is 14 residues. The CDR3 reads CASSGGGAGETQYF. The CDR3 DNA is TGTGCCAGCAGCGGCGGGGGGGCCGGAGAGACCCAGTACTTC.

The rearrangement joins TRBV6-1 to TRBJ2-3; D is perhaps TRBD1 (6 bases). The CDR3 loop spans 14 amino acids. CDR1 and CDR2 (germline): MNHNS, SASEGT. The V and J ends lost 5 bases and 2 bases respectively, with 11 bases between them. CDR3 region: CASSPQGFTDTQYF. The CDR3, as DNA: TGTGCCAGCAGTCCCCAGGGGTTCACAGATACGCAGTATTTT.

At least ten counts were recorded for this clonotype. The chain recombines TRBV20-1 with TRBJ2-2, with no clear D. This CDR3 region has 12 residues. V was pared by 2 bases and J by 0 bases, with 1 base between. CDR1 is DFQATT and CDR2 is SNEGSKA in the germline V gene (reference sequence). The CDR3 coding sequence is TGCAGTGCTAGACCGAACACCGGGGAGCTGTTTTTT. Amino acids: CSARPNTGELFF.

This clonotype was detected many times. The V gene is TRBV5-1, the J gene TRBJ2-7; a weak D match, TRBD2 (5 bases). Germline assignment: CDR1 SGHRS and CDR2 YFSETQ. Trimming removed 0 bases at V and 4 bases at J, with 14 bases between. There are 15 residues in the CDR3. The CDR3 DNA is TGCGCCAGCAGCTTGGGAGGGTCGGCGGTTTACGAGCAGTACTTC. This encodes CASSLGGSAVYEQYF.

The chain is built from TRBV20-1 and TRBJ2-1; possibly TRBD2 for D (5 bases). Trimming took 0 bases from V and 8 from J, leaving 20 bases between them. Germline CDR1 and CDR2: DFQATT and SNEGSKA (reference sequence). This CDR3 has 16 residues. CDR3: CSARDRTLSARDEQFF. In nucleotides, the CDR3 is TGCAGTGCTAGAGATAGAACGTTATCGGCGCGGGATGAGCAGTTCTTC.